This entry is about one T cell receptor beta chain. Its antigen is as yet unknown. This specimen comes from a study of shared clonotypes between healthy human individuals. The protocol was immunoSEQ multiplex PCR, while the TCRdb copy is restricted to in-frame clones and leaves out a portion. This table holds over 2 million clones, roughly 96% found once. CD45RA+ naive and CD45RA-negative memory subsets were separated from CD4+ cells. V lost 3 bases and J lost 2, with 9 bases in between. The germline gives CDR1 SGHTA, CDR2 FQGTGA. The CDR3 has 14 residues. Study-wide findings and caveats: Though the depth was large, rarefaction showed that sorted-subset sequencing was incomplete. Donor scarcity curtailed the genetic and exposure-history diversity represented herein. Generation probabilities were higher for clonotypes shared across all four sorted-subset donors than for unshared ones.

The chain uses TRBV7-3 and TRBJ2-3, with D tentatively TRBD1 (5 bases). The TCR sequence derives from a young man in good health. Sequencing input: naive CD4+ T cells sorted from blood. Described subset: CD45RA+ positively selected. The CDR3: CASSFTGITDTQYF. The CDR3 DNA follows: TGTGCCAGCAGCTTTACAGGTATCACAGATACGCAGTATTTT.